The clone carrying this TCR beta chain has only a few counts. Its cognate antigen is unknown. This sample is drawn from a study of cytomegalovirus exposure and HLA in healthy donors. Overall study results and limits: An Asian-associated ancestry cluster reportedly showed fewer N-insertions than the roughly 670-donor mean in a later analysis.

With 60 Vbeta and 13 Jbeta primers, the PCR was carried out. Method: immunoSEQ multiplex PCR; TCRdb's copy keeps in-frame clones and lacks some. The data hold some 89,000 clones, with 85% observed a single time. Germline V gives CDR1 SGHDT, CDR2 YYEEEE. V dropped 3 bases and J dropped 1; count of bases not matched to a gene: 2. The CDR3 is 14 residues long. The sample comprised PBMCs. This receptor was taken from a man in his forties or fifties in good health and CMV-seropositive. The J gene is TRBJ1-1, the V gene TRBV5-6; 8 nucleotides agree with TRBD1. CDR3 DNA sequence: TGTGCCAGCAGCTCCGGGACAGGGAACACTGAAGCTTTCTTT. Residues: CASSSGTGNTEAFF.